These 21 T cell receptor beta chains were all obtained from the same sample, sequenced in a study of T cell repertoires in cytomegalovirus infection (dated by TCRdb to between 2017 and 2020). The run used an Illumina HiSeq 1500. The public reads were quality trimmed at Q25 with fastp and then assembled into clones with MiXCR by TCRdb, keeping productive beta chains. Rows matching on CDR3 protein sequence are summarized as one entry with the most common DNA and genes. Here the sample has 150,000 to 160,000 distinct CDR3 sequences; less than 25% occur a single time. Of the sample, approximately 11% falls within the top ten clones. The sequenced sample consisted of PBMCs. The receptors stem from a human donor in good health (CMV status not recorded). Some clones in this sample may be carry-over from other donors' samples.

Ten or more counts support this clonotype. The chain has TRBV7-2 and TRBJ2-1; D uncertain. V lost 3 bases to trimming and J lost 9 bases, with 15 bases between them. CDR1 and CDR2 from the germline V gene are SGHTA and FQGNSA. This CDR3 is built from 14 residues. The CDR3 region is CASSLGTTAGEQFF. For the CDR3, the DNA is TGTGCCAGCAGCTTGGGTACAACGGCTGGTGAGCAGTTCTTC. Full variable domain (rest looked up from reference TRBV7-2 and TRBJ2-1): GAGVSQSPSNKVTEKGKDVELRCDPISGHTALYWYRQSLGQGLEFLIYFQGNSAPDKSGLPSDRFSAERTGGSVSTLTIQRTQQEDSAVYLCASSLGTTAGEQFFGPGTRLTVL.

This clonotype was counted a few times. The rearrangement uses TRBV10-3 and TRBJ1-4; TRBD1 is a possible D gene (5 bases). The CDR3 runs 13 residues. The V and J ends lost 3 bases and 5 bases respectively, with 7 bases between them. Germline V CDR1 and CDR2: ENHRY, SYGVKD. The CDR3 coding sequence is TGTGCCATCAGTGACAGGGAGAATGAAAAACTGTTTTTT. Translating gives CAISDRENEKLFF.

The J gene is TRBJ2-2, the V gene TRBV5-4; D not resolved. V was shortened by 0 bases and J by 6 bases, with 3 bases between the two germline ends. CDR3 size: 12 residues. Germline V gene lookup returns CDR1 SGHNT and CDR2 YYREEE (reference sequence). The CDR3 sequence is CASSLEAGELFF. CDR3 DNA sequence: TGTGCCAGCAGCTTGGAAGCCGGGGAGCTGTTTTTT.

This clonotype was detected a few times. The chain uses TRBV29-1 and TRBJ1-1, with 10 nucleotides matching TRBD1. Trimming cost V 6 bases and J 5 bases; bases outside gene matches: 9. This CDR3 has 14 residues. CDR1 is SQVTM and CDR2 is ANQGSEA in the germline V gene. CDR3 amino acids: CSVGGTGVRTEAFF. In DNA, the CDR3 is TGCAGCGTAGGGGGGACAGGGGTAAGAACTGAAGCTTTCTTT.

The J gene is TRBJ1-2, the V gene TRBV28, with TRBD1 identical over 9 bases. The CDR3 has 14 residues. The germline V gene has CDR1 MDHEN and CDR2 SYDVKM. The V gene end was trimmed by 5 bases and the J gene end by 2 bases; junction bases not matched to a gene: 3. The CDR3 spells CASSDGTGNYGYTF. Written as DNA, the CDR3 is TGTGCCAGCAGTGACGGGACAGGGAACTATGGCTACACCTTC.

This clonotype was recorded a few times. The genes are TRBV28 and TRBJ1-2; D is unclear. Trimming stripped 3 bases from V and 0 bases from J, with 8 bases between. The length of the CDR3 is 14 residues. Germline values: CDR1 MDHEN, CDR2 SYDVKM. This CDR3 reads CASSFAHSNYGYTF. CDR3 DNA: TGTGCCAGCAGTTTCGCACACTCTAACTATGGCTACACCTTC.

This chain joins TRBV24-1 and TRBJ2-7; weak D call: TRBD2 (6 bases). V lost 5 bases and J lost 0, with 10 bases in between. Germline V lookup: CDR1 KGHDR, CDR2 SFDVKD. This CDR3 has 14 residues. In DNA form, the CDR3 reads TGTGCCACCAGTGTCGGGGGAAACTCCTACGAGCAGTACTTC. Protein product: CATSVGGNSYEQYF.

The chain's CDR3 is CASSQEGRADEQFF. The CDR3 DNA is TGTGCCAGCAGCCAAGAAGGCAGGGCGGATGAGCAGTTCTTC. The chain links TRBV14 to TRBJ2-1; possible D gene TRBD1, 5 bases. V was cut by 0 bases and J by 8 bases, with 11 bases left in between. This CDR3 is 14 amino acids long. Per germline, CDR1 SGHDN and CDR2 FVKESK.

In this sample, this clonotype turned up many times. The CDR3 reads CASSLNTGRLQETQYF. CDR3 in DNA: TGTGCCAGCAGCTTAAATACGGGACGGTTACAAGAGACCCAGTACTTC. The chain combines TRBV7-8 with TRBJ2-5, with D perhaps being TRBD1 or TRBD2 (5 bases each). The V gene lost 2 bases and the J gene lost 2 bases, with 15 bases spanning the gap. Germline CDR1 reads SGHVS; CDR2 reads FQNEAQ. This CDR3 spans 16 amino acids.

Only a few counts were recorded for this clonotype. V gene TRBV2 combines with J gene TRBJ2-7; weak D call: TRBD1 (6 bases). Germline CDR1 and CDR2: SNHLY and FYNNEI. There are 13 residues in the CDR3. Trimming shortened V by 8 bases and J by 0 bases, and 11 bases separated the two germline ends. The CDR3 sequence is CASQTGHSYEQYF. The CDR3 DNA sequence: TGTGCCAGCCAGACAGGCCACTCCTACGAGCAGTACTTC.

This clonotype showed up many times. The chain couples TRBV7-2 to TRBJ2-1; 11 bases are a match to TRBD2. The junction had 6 bases not matched to a gene; V was cut back by 2 bases and J by 6 bases. This CDR3 has 16 amino acids. CDR1 SGHTA and CDR2 FQGNSA come from the germline V gene. The CDR3 bases are TGTGCCAGCAGCTTATTGACTAGCGGGAAATCCAATGAGCAGTTCTTC. Protein: CASSLLTSGKSNEQFF.

This clonotype has only a few counts. V usage is TRBV12-3 or TRBV12-4 and J usage is TRBJ2-5, with 9 bases identical to TRBD2. With V trimmed by 5 bases and J by 5 bases, 6 bases remained unmatched. This CDR3 region has 14 residues. The CDR3 nucleotides are TGTGCCAGCAGTCGGGCGGGAGGGCACGAGACCCAGTACTTC. It codes for CASSRAGGHETQYF.

This clonotype came up a few times. This chain links TRBV15 with TRBJ2-1; D gene ambiguous. V gave up 9 bases and J gave up 5 bases, with 8 bases separating them. The CDR3 is 11 amino acids. The germline V gene encodes CDR1 LNHNV and CDR2 YYDKDF (reference sequence). Here the CDR3 reads CATKGHNEQFF. The CDR3 bases are TGTGCCACTAAGGGCCACAATGAGCAGTTCTTC.

The chain carries TRBV28 and TRBJ1-5; D uncertain. CDR3 length equals 17 residues. Germline V gene sequence: CDR1 MDHEN, CDR2 SYDVKM. Trimming shortened V by 4 bases and J by 1 base, and 17 bases separated the two germline ends. The CDR3 reads CASSSVGNGVSNQPQHF. The CDR3 DNA is TGTGCCAGCAGTTCGGTAGGGAACGGCGTAAGCAATCAGCCCCAGCATTTT.

The J gene is TRBJ2-2, the V gene TRBV2, with D maybe TRBD2 (6 bases). The CDR3 contains 12 residues. The V end lost 7 bases, the J end lost 5 bases, and 8 bases lay between the germline ends. Germline V gene data show CDR1 as SNHLY and CDR2 as FYNNEI. The CDR3 loop is CASIGGTGELFF. The CDR3 nucleotides read TGTGCCAGCATCGGGGGAACCGGGGAGCTGTTTTTT. Supplemented by reference TRBV2 and TRBJ2-2, the full variable domain reads EPEVTQTPSHQVTQMGQEVILRCVPISNHLYFYWYRQILGQKVEFLVSFYNNEISEKSEIFDDQFSVERPDGSNFTLKIRSTKLEDSAMYFCASIGGTGELFFGEGSRLTVL.

The chain uses TRBV20-1 and TRBJ2-7; unclear D gene. With 6 bases removed from V and 2 bases from J, the gap between germline ends came to 17 bases. The germline CDR1 and CDR2 sequences are DFQATT and SNEGSKA (reference sequence). The CDR3 extends over 14 amino acids. The CDR3: CSARNSRVAYEQYF. CDR3 DNA sequence: TGCAGTGCCCGAAATTCGAGAGTCGCCTACGAGCAGTACTTC.

This chain links TRBV5-5 with TRBJ2-7; D remains ambiguous. This CDR3 has 12 residues. CDR1 is SGHKS and CDR2 is YYEKEE in the germline V gene (reference sequence). The V end was cut by 0 bases, the J end by 6 bases, with 7 bases between. The DNA for the CDR3 is TGTGCCAGCAGCTTGGGTGGCGTCGAGCAGTACTTC. Translating gives CASSLGGVEQYF. The variable domain in full, with the rest retrieved from reference TRBV5-5 and TRBJ2-7, is DAGVTQSPTHLIKTRGQQVTLRCSPISGHKSVSWYQQVLGQGPQFIFQYYEKEERGRGNFPDRFSARQFPNYSSELNVNALLLGDSALYLCASSLGGVEQYFGPGTRLTVT.

The gene calls are TRBV18 and TRBJ2-7; the D gene is possibly TRBD1 (5 bases). The CDR3 has 17 residues. Per the germline V gene, CDR1 is KGHSH and CDR2 is LQKENI. The V and J ends lost 1 base and 0 bases respectively, with 16 bases between them. This chain's CDR3 is CASSPRVWGKDSYEQYF. CDR3 coding DNA: TGTGCCAGCTCACCACGGGTATGGGGCAAGGACTCCTACGAGCAGTACTTC.

This clonotype was seen a few times. The J gene is TRBJ1-1, the V gene TRBV7-8; 7 bases line up with TRBD1. The CDR3 runs 16 residues. Germline V gene data show CDR1 as SGHVS and CDR2 as FQNEAQ. The junction had 9 bases not matched to a gene; V was cut back by 4 bases and J by 1 base. CDR3 amino acids: CASSSRPDRPNTEAFF. CDR3 coding DNA: TGTGCCAGCAGCTCCCGCCCGGACAGGCCGAACACTGAAGCTTTCTTT.

The chain links TRBV5-1 to TRBJ2-5; 9 nucleotides align to TRBD2. The CDR3 is made up of 15 amino acids. V was clipped by 2 bases and J by 3 bases; unmatched bases: 5. Germline CDR1 SGHRS, CDR2 YFSETQ. The CDR3 protein is CASSLSGRKEETQYF. DNA for the CDR3: TGCGCCAGCAGCTTAAGCGGGAGGAAGGAAGAGACCCAGTACTTC.

This chain joins TRBV7-9 and TRBJ2-5; D remains ambiguous. CDR3 length equals 13 residues. Germline-derived CDR1 and CDR2 are SEHNR and FQNEAQ (reference sequence). Trimming took 1 base from V and 3 from J, leaving 6 bases between them. CDR3 in DNA: TGTGCCAGCAGCTTAGTCCGCGAAGAGACCCAGTACTTC. Translating gives CASSLVREETQYF.